This T cell receptor beta chain was captured by sequencing in a study of cytomegalovirus exposure and HLA in healthy donors. Use of 60 Vbeta and 13 Jbeta primers characterized the PCR. Measured with immunoSEQ multiplex PCR; TCRdb has only the in-frame clones, and not every one. The table has under 120,000 clones, 74% seen once. Concerning this clone itself: The antigen remains unidentified. One junction end does not reproduce the germline sequence, and a read error may be involved. Within the sample, other DNA sequences also encode this same CDR3.

The CDR3 covers 14 residues. Germline V gene data show CDR1 as MNHEY and CDR2 as SMNVEV (reference sequence). Findings and limits, study-wide: TCR beta chain V- and J-gene trimming was linked, in a later analysis, to a missense variant in DCLRE1C. The study recorded over 150 TCR beta chains that were cytomegalovirus-associated. Productive rates of about 87% or about 30% were seen for most TCR beta V segments in an earlier analysis. Presence/absence analyses assumed roughly uniform sequencing depth across donors, which may not hold.

The sample comprised PBMCs. The clonotype originates from a man between 45 and 60 years old in good health and CMV-seropositive. The genes are TRBV27 and TRBJ1-1, with a weak D call TRBD1 (5 bases). CDR3 DNA: TGTGCCAGCAGTTTAACGCTCGGAGGGACTGAGGCTTTCTTT. It specifies CASSLTLGGTEAFF.